This is a list of T cell receptor beta chains from one sample in a study of shared clonotypes between healthy human individuals. Repertoires were generated with immunoSEQ multiplex PCR, while TCRdb's copy carries only in-frame clones and drops some. The table has more than 2 million clones, roughly 93% seen once. Sequencing was done on a sample of naive CD8+ T cells from PBMCs. These receptor sequences come from a man in his late teens or twenties in good health. Some clones in this sample may be carry-over from other donors' samples. Each CDR3 is given with its conserved first and last residue. The D gene is left open where the match is weak. Some rows have no size entry. The others give once, few or many, or a class for an expanded clone.

size	D	V	J	CDR3	DNA
NA	NA	TRBV12-5	TRBJ1-1	CASGPGGGPEAFF	TGTGCTAGTGGTCCCGGGGGGGGCCCTGAAGCTTTCTTT
few	NA	TRBV28	TRBJ1-1	CASSLFGLNTEAFF	TGTGCCAGCAGTTTATTCGGTTTGAACACTGAAGCTTTCTTT
once	NA	TRBV10-3	TRBJ2-1	CAISGLQGRRSYNEQFF	TGTGCCATCAGCGGACTGCAGGGCAGACGCTCCTACAATGAGCAGTTCTTC
NA	NA	TRBV7-8	TRBJ2-7	CASSSPHLIYEQYF	TGTGCCAGCAGCTCCCCGCACCTTATCTACGAGCAGTACTTC
NA	TRBD1	TRBV28	TRBJ1-1	CASNPGTGGGTEAFF	TGTGCCAGCAACCCCGGGACAGGGGGCGGTACTGAAGCTTTCTTT
NA	NA	TRBV7-2	TRBJ2-2	CASSRPDLARLTGELFF	TGTGCCAGCAGCCGCCCGGACTTGGCGAGGTTAACCGGGGAGCTGTTTTTT
few	NA	TRBV7-2	TRBJ2-1	CASSLVYNEQFF	TGTGCCAGCAGCTTAGTCTACAATGAGCAGTTCTTC
NA	TRBD2	TRBV5-4	TRBJ2-3	CASSLKRELADTQYF	TGTGCCAGCAGCCTGAAGCGGGAGCTCGCAGATACGCAGTATTTT
NA	NA	TRBV10-3	TRBJ2-7	CAISEFHTRQDYEQYF	TGTGCCATCAGTGAGTTTCATACCAGACAGGACTACGAGCAGTACTTC
once	NA	TRBV5-5	TRBJ2-7	CASSLAVGRGYEQYF	TGTGCCAGCAGCTTGGCCGTTGGCAGAGGCTACGAGCAGTACTTC
NA	TRBD2	TRBV2	TRBJ2-4	CASSEPGGINIQYF	TGTGCCAGCAGTGAACCCGGGGGGATAAACATTCAGTACTTC
NA	TRBD2	TRBV28	TRBJ2-1	CASSLTPQTSGKNNEQFF	TGTGCCAGCAGCCTCACCCCACAGACTAGCGGGAAGAACAATGAGCAGTTCTTC
NA	NA	TRBV5-4	TRBJ2-3	CASSLGVRADTQYF	TGTGCCAGCAGCTTGGGGGTTCGAGCAGATACGCAGTATTTT
NA	TRBD1	TRBV9	TRBJ1-2	CASSATGGEVPYYGYTF	TGTGCCAGCAGCGCGACAGGGGGCGAGGTGCCCTACTATGGCTACACCTTC
NA	NA	TRBV9	TRBJ2-1	CASSVEYNEQFF	TGTGCCAGCAGCGTGGAATACAATGAGCAGTTCTTC
NA	TRBD1	TRBV6-1	TRBJ1-4	CASSEFNRGNRNNEKLFF	TGTGCCAGCAGTGAATTCAACAGGGGGAACAGAAATAATGAAAAACTGTTTTTT
NA	NA	TRBV25-1	TRBJ2-7	CASSESGDIYEQYF	TGTGCCAGCAGTGAATCGGGGGATATATACGAGCAGTACTTC
NA	TRBD1	TRBV7-3	TRBJ2-1	CASSIDRGLNEQFF	TGTGCCAGCAGCATAGACAGGGGGCTAAATGAGCAGTTCTTC
NA	NA	TRBV7-6	TRBJ2-7	CASSLFGNPDYEQYF	TGTGCCAGCAGCTTATTTGGGAACCCAGACTACGAGCAGTACTTC
once	NA	TRBV9	TRBJ2-3	CASSAQGSVADTQYF	TGTGCCAGCAGCGCTCAGGGGTCCGTGGCAGATACGCAGTATTTT
NA	NA	TRBV5-6	TRBJ2-7	CASSPEAGYEQYF	TGTGCCAGCAGCCCGGAGGCCGGGTACGAGCAGTACTTC
NA	NA	TRBV12-5	TRBJ1-1	CASGLPETENTEAFF	TGTGCTAGTGGTTTGCCCGAGACAGAGAACACTGAAGCTTTCTTT
once	NA	TRBV7-9	TRBJ2-1	CASSGVSGARMNEQFF	TGTGCCAGCAGCGGGGTTAGTGGGGCAAGGATGAATGAGCAGTTCTTC
NA	NA	TRBV11-2	TRBJ2-1	CASSLEDPNEQFF	TGTGCCAGCAGCTTAGAAGACCCGAATGAGCAGTTCTTC
NA	NA	TRBV5-1	TRBJ2-7	CASSVTPGTRYYEQYF	TGCGCCAGCAGCGTAACCCCCGGGACCCGATACTACGAGCAGTACTTC
NA	NA	TRBV5-5	TRBJ2-7	CASSFTVGAGAYEQYF	TGTGCCAGCAGCTTTACAGTCGGCGCTGGGGCCTACGAGCAGTACTTC
NA	NA	TRBV5-1	TRBJ2-1	CASSLALDNEQFF	TGCGCCAGCAGCTTGGCCCTAGACAATGAGCAGTTCTTC
NA	NA	TRBV27	TRBJ1-1	CASSLSRGGGTEAFF	TGTGCCAGCAGTTTATCGAGAGGGGGTGGCACTGAAGCTTTCTTT
once	TRBD1	TRBV27	TRBJ1-1	CASSTKTGGETEAFF	TGTGCCAGCAGTACAAAGACAGGGGGCGAAACTGAAGCTTTCTTT
NA	NA	TRBV28	TRBJ1-5	CASSLGPIKEPQHF	TGTGCCAGCAGTTTAGGGCCTATTAAGGAACCCCAGCATTTT
NA	NA	TRBV5-1	TRBJ1-1	CASSVTGTEAFF	TGCGCCAGCAGCGTCACGGGCACTGAAGCTTTCTTT
NA	NA	TRBV6-1	TRBJ2-7	CASSDPVSSYEQYF	TGTGCCAGCAGTGATCCAGTTTCCTCCTACGAGCAGTACTTC
NA	NA	TRBV27	TRBJ2-7	CASSFSFDSYEQYF	TGTGCCAGCAGTTTCTCTTTTGACAGCTACGAGCAGTACTTC
NA	NA	TRBV29-1	TRBJ1-1	CSVEESEWATEAFF	TGCAGCGTTGAAGAGAGTGAGTGGGCCACTGAAGCTTTCTTT
NA	NA	TRBV15	TRBJ1-2	CATSRDRSGRGSGGYTF	TGTGCCACCAGCAGAGATCGAAGTGGCCGGGGCTCCGGGGGCTACACCTTC
once	NA	TRBV20-1	TRBJ1-1	CSARWDLEAFF	TGCAGTGCTAGATGGGATCTTGAAGCTTTCTTT
NA	NA	TRBV7-9	TRBJ1-2	CASSLAVDGYTF	TGTGCCAGCAGCTTAGCGGTGGATGGCTACACCTTC